The entry below gives a single T cell receptor (beta chain) sequence along with its context. In the original processing: Estimates of nucleated cell counts were drawn from the amplification of reference gene primers. Only in-frame clones appear in the TCRdb table, and some are missing; sequencing was by immunoSEQ multiplex PCR. D and trimming come from the DNA, and the V and J calls and clone size come from that table. The table records more than 55,000 clones, around 83% of them present only once. Germline V gene lookup returns CDR1 SGHDT and CDR2 YYEEEE. The CDR3 loop spans 14 amino acids. Trimming removed 5 bases from V and 3 bases from J; junction bases left unmatched: 1. The data stem from a study of blood T cell repertoires in COVID-19.

The sample taken for sequencing was peripheral blood. The receptor's source is a woman over 75 with acute or convalescent COVID-19. This chain links TRBV5-6 with TRBJ2-3, with 12 bases that match TRBD1. CDR3 in DNA: TGTGCCAGCAGGGGACAGGGGGCTACAGATACGCAGTATTTT. Its translation is CASRGQGATDTQYF.